The 26 T cell receptor beta chains given below trace back to one sample, sequenced in a study of T cells in Graves' hyperthyroidism and ophthalmopathy. Amplification targeted TCR beta CDR3 regions from RNA transcripts. The primer set for the first-round RT-PCR of the TCR CDR3 was HTBI. One entry per CDR3 protein results from TCRdb running MiXCR on the multiplex PCR reads. The sample lists some 270,000 distinct CDR3 sequences; roughly 22% were seen once. The sequenced sample was blood. The receptors originated from a woman between 40 and 55 years old with Graves' ophthalmopathy.

This clonotype was recorded many times. This chain's CDR3 is CASSSTRTGELFF. In DNA form, the CDR3 reads TGTGCCAGCAGTTCCACTAGAACCGGGGAGCTGTTTTTT. The chain carries TRBV12-3 or TRBV12-4 and TRBJ2-2; tentatively, D is TRBD2 (5 bases). The CDR3 consists of 13 residues. With 4 bases removed from V and 5 bases from J, the gap between germline ends came to 8 bases.

This clonotype was counted at least ten times. Just one base apart from a much larger clone, this may be a read error. This rearrangement joins TRBV25-1 to TRBJ1-5, with D hard to call. Germline CDR1 is MGHDK and CDR2 is SYGVNS. The CDR3 length is 12 residues. As DNA, the CDR3 is TGTGTCAGCAGTGATGGCCCTCAGCCCCAGCATTTT. It codes for CVSSDGPQPQHF. The full variable domain, rest sourced from reference TRBV25-1 and TRBJ1-5, is EADIYQTPRYLVIGTGKKITLECSQTMGHDKMYWYQQDPGMELHLIHYSYGVNSTEKGDLSSESTVSRIRTEHFPLTLESARPSHTSQYLCVSSDGPQPQHFGDGTRLSIL.

There are a few counts of this clonotype. One junction end disagrees with the germline gene, perhaps due to a read error. The chain couples TRBV18 to TRBJ1-2; D not certain. Germline V CDR1 and CDR2: KGHSH, LQKENI. There are 14 residues in the CDR3. DNA for the CDR3: TGTGCCAGCTCACCGAATTTAGACTCCTATGGCTACATCTTC. This encodes CASSPNLDSYGYIF. The whole variable domain, remainder taken from reference TRBV18 and TRBJ1-2, is NAGVMQNPRHLVRRRGQEARLRCSPMKGHSHVYWYRQLPEEGLKFMVYLQKENIIDESGMPKERFSAEFPKEGPSILRIQQVVRGDSAAYFCASSPNLDSYGYIFGSGTRLTVV.

This clonotype was seen many times. This may be a read error, as it is one base from a much larger clone. The chain joins TRBV6-1 to TRBJ1-1, with D hard to call. The germline V and J ends were trimmed by 1 base and 5 bases, with 14 bases remaining between them. This CDR3 spans 15 amino acids. The germline V gene has CDR1 MNHNS and CDR2 SASEGT. The CDR3 region has the DNA TGTGCCAGCAGTGAAGACAGCTACTATGAAACTGAAGCTTTCTTT. Translating it yields CASSEDSYYETEAFF.

This clonotype was recorded many times. The chain uses TRBV28 and TRBJ1-2; the D is unclear. Germline assignment: CDR1 MDHEN and CDR2 SYDVKM. The CDR3 is 14 residues long. The germline V and J ends were trimmed by 3 bases and 3 bases, with 11 bases remaining between them. This CDR3 reads CASSLRSLYYGYTF. The CDR3 DNA is TGTGCCAGCAGTTTGAGATCTCTATACTATGGCTACACCTTC.

Ten or more counts support this clonotype. The V and J genes are TRBV19 and TRBJ2-2; TRBD2 matches at 9 bases. The germline V gene encodes CDR1 LNHDA and CDR2 SQIVND (reference sequence). The length of the CDR3 is 17 residues. Germline trimming cut 2 bases from V and 2 bases from J; bases unmatched to any gene: 6. The CDR3 coding sequence is TGTGCCAGTAGTATACAGAGCGGGAGGATAAACACCGGGGAGCTGTTTTTT. The encoded protein is CASSIQSGRINTGELFF.

This clonotype was seen ten or more times. The chain joins TRBV19 to TRBJ1-1, with D unclear. The V gene lost 7 bases and the J gene lost 1 base, with 7 bases spanning the gap. CDR1 LNHDA and CDR2 SQIVND come from the germline V gene (reference sequence). The length of the CDR3 is 12 residues. The CDR3 loop is CASKWQNTEAFF. CDR3 DNA: TGTGCCAGTAAATGGCAGAACACTGAAGCTTTCTTT.

This clonotype was observed a few times. The rearrangement joins TRBV2 to TRBJ1-2, with D possibly TRBD1 on 6 matching bases. V lost 5 bases, J lost 8 bases, and 12 bases lay in between. This CDR3 spans 12 amino acids. CDR1 and CDR2 (germline): SNHLY, FYNNEI. The CDR3 DNA follows: TGTGCCAGCAGTCCTACAGGGCGGGGCTACACCTTC. Its translation is CASSPTGRGYTF.

This clonotype was recorded many times. The chain is built from TRBV7-3 and TRBJ2-5, with 12 nucleotides matching TRBD2. CDR1 SGHTA and CDR2 FQGTGA come from the germline V gene. Unmatched junction bases numbered 4, after V lost 4 bases and J lost 1 base. The CDR3 is made up of 16 amino acids. The CDR3 sequence: CASSSSGLAGQETQYF. CDR3 sequence (DNA): TGTGCCAGCAGCTCCTCGGGACTAGCGGGCCAAGAGACCCAGTACTTC. The full variable domain, with the rest looked up from reference TRBV7-3 and TRBJ2-5, is GAGVSQTPSNKVTEKGKYVELRCDPISGHTALYWYRQSLGQGPEFLIYFQGTGAADDSGLPNDRFFAVRPEGSVSTLKIQRTERGDSAVYLCASSSSGLAGQETQYFGPGTRLLVL.

This clonotype was recorded many times. This sequence joins TRBV28 and TRBJ2-2; 10 bases map to TRBD2. After removal of 6 bases from V and 5 bases from J, the junction contained 15 bases not matched to a gene. Germline V gene lookup returns CDR1 MDHEN and CDR2 SYDVKM. CDR3 length: 18 amino acids. The DNA for the CDR3 is TGTGCCAGCAGGCCCCTGGAAGTAGCGGGAGGAGGTACCGGGGAGCTGTTTTTT. This sequence encodes CASRPLEVAGGGTGELFF.

This clonotype was detected ten times or more. The rearrangement joins TRBV20-1 to TRBJ2-7; D call uncertain. This CDR3 is 16 amino acids long. CDR1 is DFQATT and CDR2 is SNEGSKA in the germline V gene (reference sequence). V lost 5 bases and J lost 1, with 21 bases in between. The CDR3 bases are TGCAGTGCTGAACCACCGACGAGAGCTGGGTCCTACGAGCAGTACTTC. Translating it yields CSAEPPTRAGSYEQYF.

A note on this clonotype: One base away lies a much larger clone, so this may be a sequencing read error. The rearrangement uses TRBV7-3 and TRBJ2-7; a weak D match, TRBD2 (5 bases). With 2 bases removed from V and 2 bases from J, the gap between germline ends came to 13 bases. Germline assignment: CDR1 SGHTA and CDR2 FQGTGA. This CDR3 has 15 residues. CDR3 sequence reads: CASSLGMGVPYEQYF. Here the CDR3 DNA reads TGTGCCAGCAGCTTAGGGATGGGAGTCCCCTACGAGCAGTACTTC.

Notes on this clonotype: The conserved closing phenylalanine or tryptophan is absent in this CDR3, likely reflecting a read error. The J gene is TRBJ2-7, the V gene TRBV29-1; D remains ambiguous. Trimming left V 4 bases short and J 4 bases short, with 11 bases between. The V gene's germline CDR1 is SQVTM and CDR2 ANQGSEA. The CDR3 is made up of 12 amino acids. The CDR3 region has the DNA TGCAGCGTTGGGGAAGGCAGGTACGAGCAGTACATC. Protein product: CSVGEGRYEQYI.

This rearrangement joins TRBV6-5 to TRBJ2-7, with 12 bases matching TRBD2. This CDR3 is 16 amino acids long. CDR1 and CDR2 (germline): MNHEY, SVGAGI. The trim removed 2 bases at V and 3 bases at J, leaving 5 bases unmatched. The CDR3 DNA reads TGTGCCAGCAGTTACGCTAGCGGGAGGGCGAACTACGAGCAGTACTTC. This gives the protein CASSYASGRANYEQYF.

This clonotype was detected ten times or more. The gene calls are TRBV6-1 and TRBJ1-1, with D possibly matching TRBD1 (6 bases). The CDR3 sequence is 12 residues long. Germline CDR1 MNHNS, CDR2 SASEGT. V was trimmed by 3 bases and J by 10 bases, leaving 12 bases between them. The CDR3 loop is CASSEGGRGAFF. DNA of the CDR3: TGTGCCAGCAGTGAGGGGGGGCGAGGAGCTTTCTTT.

In its sample, this clonotype was seen many times. The chain joins TRBV5-1 to TRBJ2-2; 8 bases are shared with TRBD2. Germline CDR1 and CDR2: SGHRS and YFSETQ. The CDR3 contains 18 residues. The V segment lost 3 bases and the J segment 0 bases; nucleotides outside the gene matches: 10. In DNA, the CDR3 is TGCGCCAGCAGCTATGGAAGGTTAGCGGGACCGAACACCGGGGAGCTGTTTTTT. Its protein is CASSYGRLAGPNTGELFF.

This clonotype was detected ten times or more. The chain employs TRBV12-3 or TRBV12-4 and TRBJ1-5, with D hard to call. This CDR3 region has 14 residues. The germline V and J ends were trimmed by 7 bases and 0 bases, with 10 bases remaining between them. CDR3 sequence reads: CASTHVYSNQPQHF. In nucleotides, the CDR3 is TGTGCCAGCACCCACGTATATAGCAATCAGCCCCAGCATTTT.

This clonotype has ten or more counts. The chain combines TRBV7-2 with TRBJ2-5, with 9 bases matching TRBD1. Germline CDR1 reads SGHTA; CDR2 reads FQGNSA. The CDR3 covers 15 residues. Germline trimming cut 5 bases from V and 4 bases from J; bases unmatched to any gene: 8. CDR3 bases: TGTGCCAGCAGCCTACCGGGACAGGGTGGAGAGACCCAGTACTTC. Its protein is CASSLPGQGGETQYF.

This clonotype has at least ten counts. This chain connects TRBV7-2 to TRBJ2-7; 7 bases map to TRBD1. Germline V gene sequence: CDR1 SGHTA, CDR2 FQGNSA. The CDR3 runs 15 residues. With 3 bases clipped from V and 3 bases from J, the junction kept 8 bases outside the gene matches. The chain's CDR3 is CASSFRTGQFYEQYF. CDR3 DNA sequence: TGTGCCAGCAGCTTTAGGACAGGTCAATTCTACGAGCAGTACTTC. Looking up the rest from reference TRBV7-2 and TRBJ2-7 gives the full variable domain: GAGVSQSPSNKVTEKGKDVELRCDPISGHTALYWYRQSLGQGLEFLIYFQGNSAPDKSGLPSDRFSAERTGGSVSTLTIQRTQQEDSAVYLCASSFRTGQFYEQYFGPGTRLTVT.

This clonotype was recorded many times. The chain is built from TRBV11-2 and TRBJ2-7; perhaps TRBD2 as D (6 bases). Trimming removed 2 bases from V and 2 bases from J, with 10 bases in between. CDR1 and CDR2 (germline): SGHAT, FQNNGV. The CDR3 is 14 residues long. CDR3 sequence reads: CASSLIGGTYEQYF. For the CDR3, the DNA is TGTGCCAGCAGCTTAATTGGCGGGACCTACGAGCAGTACTTC.

A few counts support this clonotype. The V call is TRBV6-1, the J call TRBJ1-1; 7 positions agree with TRBD1. Germline V gene data show CDR1 as MNHNS and CDR2 as SASEGT. The CDR3 contains 15 residues. J gave up 0 bases and V 5 bases, and 6 bases lay outside the gene matches. Written as DNA, the CDR3 is TGTGCCAGCAGTAAAGACAGGGCTATGAACACTGAAGCTTTCTTT. As protein: CASSKDRAMNTEAFF.

As to this clonotype: Being one base from a much bigger clone, this may be a read error. V and J are TRBV2 and TRBJ2-2, with 14 bases that match TRBD2. The CDR3 covers 17 residues. The J segment lost 4 bases and the V segment lost 3 bases, leaving 4 bases of the junction unmatched. Germline CDR1 SNHLY, CDR2 FYNNEI. CDR3 nucleotides: TGTGCCAGCAGTGATCGACTAGCGGGAGGGGTCACCGGGGAGCTGTTTTTT. This codes for CASSDRLAGGVTGELFF.

This clonotype occurred many times. This chain links TRBV4-1 with TRBJ2-1, with a weak D call TRBD2 (6 bases). The V gene lost 3 bases and the J gene lost 0 bases, with 18 bases spanning the gap. The CDR3 length is 18 residues. CDR1 and CDR2 from the germline V gene are MGHRA and YSYEKL. As DNA, the CDR3 is TGCGCCAGCAGCCACCCATGGATCCGGGGGAGCTCCTACAATGAGCAGTTCTTC. Amino acids: CASSHPWIRGSSYNEQFF.

This clonotype was seen ten or more times. This may be a read error, as it is one base from a much larger clone. V is TRBV13 and J is TRBJ1-1, with D tentatively TRBD1 (6 bases). The length of the CDR3 is 13 residues. The germline V gene has CDR1 PRHDT and CDR2 FYEKMQ (reference sequence). CDR3 sequence (DNA): TGTGCCAGCAGCTTACGACAGGACACTGAAGCTTCCTTT. Encoded protein: CASSLRQDTEASF.

This clonotype was picked up many times. The chain couples TRBV10-3 to TRBJ2-5; 10 nucleotides match TRBD2. This CDR3 is 14 amino acids long. Trimming took 9 bases from V and 5 from J; bases not matched to a gene: 9. Germline CDR1 ENHRY, CDR2 SYGVKD. The CDR3 protein is CAIKSGRAGETQYF. CDR3 nucleotide sequence: TGTGCCATAAAAAGCGGGAGGGCCGGTGAGACCCAGTACTTC.

In its sample, this clonotype was seen many times. The chain couples TRBV30 to TRBJ1-1; 7 nucleotides match TRBD1. Germline V gives CDR1 GTSNPN, CDR2 SVGIG (reference sequence). V dropped 3 bases and J dropped 0; count of bases not matched to a gene: 1. This CDR3 comprises 13 residues. The CDR3 spells CAWRTGMNTEAFF. CDR3 DNA sequence: TGTGCCTGGAGGACAGGGATGAACACTGAAGCTTTCTTT.